Listed below are T cell receptor beta chains from one sample, sequenced in a study of graft-versus-host responses after intestinal transplantation. Using immunoSEQ multiplex PCR, the repertoire was profiled, and TCRdb retains in-frame clones only, with some absent. The repertoire includes about 64,000 clones, roughly 92% of them detected once, and approximately 6.3% sits in the top ten. The sequencing used bone marrow, collected less than 750 days after intestinal transplantation. These receptors were taken from a human patient who received an intestinal transplant, so some T cells may come from the graft donor. CDR3s include the opening cysteine and the closing phenylalanine or tryptophan. D genes are given only for firm matches. Clone size is not always given. Where it is, it says once, few, many or a class for expanded clones.

clone_size: once; v_call: TRBV18; j_call: TRBJ1-2; d_call: TRBD1; cdr3_nt: TGTGCCAGCTCGCGGACGACGGAGGACAGGGTTTATGGCTACACCTTC; cdr3_aa: CASSRTTEDRVYGYTF
clone_size: NA; v_call: TRBV19; j_call: TRBJ1-1; d_call: NA; cdr3_nt: TGTGCCAGTAGTATCGATGGGGTCGGGGGGGCTTTCTTT; cdr3_aa: CASSIDGVGGAFF
clone_size: NA; v_call: TRBV7-9; j_call: TRBJ1-1; d_call: NA; cdr3_nt: TGTGCCAGCAGCTTATCTTCGGTTTTCAGTTCTGAAGCTTTCTTT; cdr3_aa: CASSLSSVFSSEAFF
clone_size: NA; v_call: TRBV7-6; j_call: TRBJ1-1; d_call: NA; cdr3_nt: TGTGCCAGCAGCTTAGGAAGGGGCACTGTCGGCGTGAACACTGAAGCTTTCTTT; cdr3_aa: CASSLGRGTVGVNTEAFF
clone_size: NA; v_call: TRBV11-2; j_call: TRBJ2-5; d_call: NA; cdr3_nt: TGTGCCAGCAGCTTAGTAGGAGGCGAGACCCAGTACTTC; cdr3_aa: CASSLVGGETQYF
clone_size: NA; v_call: TRBV9; j_call: TRBJ2-7; d_call: NA; cdr3_nt: TGTGCCAGCAGCCCCCGTGGAGGACCCCCCTACGAGCAGTACTTC; cdr3_aa: CASSPRGGPPYEQYF
clone_size: once; v_call: TRBV7-9; j_call: TRBJ1-5; d_call: NA; cdr3_nt: TGTGCCAGCAGCCTTTCGACAACTTCCAATCAGCCCCAGCATTTT; cdr3_aa: CASSLSTTSNQPQHF
clone_size: NA; v_call: TRBV6-5; j_call: TRBJ2-1; d_call: TRBD2; cdr3_nt: TGTGCCAGCAGTTACTCAGGCGGGAGCTCCTACAATGAGCAGTTCTTC; cdr3_aa: CASSYSGGSSYNEQFF
clone_size: NA; v_call: TRBV28; j_call: TRBJ2-5; d_call: NA; cdr3_nt: TGTGCCAGCAGTTTAAGCCCGGACGGGGTGCGAGAGACCCAGTACTTC; cdr3_aa: CASSLSPDGVRETQYF
clone_size: NA; v_call: TRBV7-9; j_call: TRBJ1-2; d_call: TRBD1; cdr3_nt: TGTGCCAGCAGCATTGGGACAGGGAACGGCTACACCTTC; cdr3_aa: CASSIGTGNGYTF
clone_size: NA; v_call: TRBV4-1; j_call: TRBJ2-1; d_call: NA; cdr3_nt: TGCGCCAGCAGCCAAGGTAGGGGCGATGAGCAGTTCTTC; cdr3_aa: CASSQGRGDEQFF
clone_size: NA; v_call: TRBV5-6; j_call: TRBJ2-1; d_call: TRBD1; cdr3_nt: TGTGCCAGCAGGAAGACAGGGGAACCCTACAATGAGCAGTTCTTC; cdr3_aa: CASRKTGEPYNEQFF
clone_size: NA; v_call: TRBV9; j_call: TRBJ2-6; d_call: NA; cdr3_nt: TGTGCCAGCAGCGTCGGGATACAACCCTCTGGGGCCAACGTCCTGACTTTC; cdr3_aa: CASSVGIQPSGANVLTF
clone_size: NA; v_call: TRBV6-5; j_call: TRBJ2-7; d_call: TRBD1; cdr3_nt: TGTGCCAGCGGGGACAGGTCTATCTACGAGCAGTACTTC; cdr3_aa: CASGDRSIYEQYF
clone_size: NA; v_call: TRBV6-8; j_call: TRBJ2-6; d_call: TRBD1; cdr3_nt: TGTGCCAGCAGTTACGGGACAGGGGGCTCTGGGGCCAACGTCCTGACTTTC; cdr3_aa: CASSYGTGGSGANVLTF
clone_size: medium-sized; v_call: TRBV4-2; j_call: TRBJ2-7; d_call: TRBD2; cdr3_nt: TGTGCCAGCAGCCAAGGGGCGGGACTAGCGGCATACGAGCAGTACTTC; cdr3_aa: CASSQGAGLAAYEQYF
clone_size: NA; v_call: TRBV27; j_call: TRBJ2-1; d_call: NA; cdr3_nt: TGTGCCAGCAGTTTATATTCCGCCGAAGGCTACAATGAGCAGTTCTTC; cdr3_aa: CASSLYSAEGYNEQFF
clone_size: few; v_call: TRBV19; j_call: TRBJ2-3; d_call: TRBD2; cdr3_nt: TGTGCCAGTAGCCCCAGCGGGGGAGGTACGCAGTATTTT; cdr3_aa: CASSPSGGGTQYF
clone_size: NA; v_call: TRBV29-1; j_call: TRBJ2-4; d_call: NA; cdr3_nt: TGCAGCGTCCGGGATTCGGTGCTAGCCAAAAACATTCAGTACTTC; cdr3_aa: CSVRDSVLAKNIQYF
clone_size: NA; v_call: TRBV28; j_call: TRBJ2-3; d_call: TRBD2; cdr3_nt: TGTGCCAGCAGTTTCATCAAGTCTAGCGGGGTCACAGATACGCAGTATTTT; cdr3_aa: CASSFIKSSGVTDTQYF
clone_size: NA; v_call: TRBV29-1; j_call: TRBJ2-5; d_call: TRBD2; cdr3_nt: TGCAGCGTTGTTCCCCGGCTAGCGGGATTTTGGGGAGAGACCCAGTACTTC; cdr3_aa: CSVVPRLAGFWGETQYF
clone_size: NA; v_call: TRBV5-1; j_call: TRBJ2-7; d_call: NA; cdr3_nt: TGCGCCAGCAGGACAGGGGAGGGGGAGCAGTACTTC; cdr3_aa: CASRTGEGEQYF
clone_size: few; v_call: TRBV7-9; j_call: TRBJ1-5; d_call: NA; cdr3_nt: TGTGCCAGCAGCTTAATCGCAGGTCAGCCCCAGCATTTT; cdr3_aa: CASSLIAGQPQHF
clone_size: once; v_call: TRBV7-9; j_call: TRBJ2-7; d_call: TRBD2; cdr3_nt: TGTGCCAGCAGCTTACTAGCGGGAGAGGCCGAGCAGTACTTC; cdr3_aa: CASSLLAGEAEQYF
clone_size: NA; v_call: TRBV7-2; j_call: TRBJ2-7; d_call: TRBD1; cdr3_nt: TGTGCCAGCAGCTTAGACAGGGGATCCTACGAGCAGTACTTC; cdr3_aa: CASSLDRGSYEQYF
clone_size: NA; v_call: TRBV7-6; j_call: TRBJ2-3; d_call: TRBD1; cdr3_nt: TGTGCCAGCAGCTTGACAGGGGATGATACGCAGTATTTT; cdr3_aa: CASSLTGDDTQYF
clone_size: NA; v_call: TRBV13; j_call: TRBJ2-7; d_call: NA; cdr3_nt: TGTGCCAGCAGCCCCGGGACATACTACGAGCAGTACTTC; cdr3_aa: CASSPGTYYEQYF
clone_size: NA; v_call: TRBV4-2; j_call: TRBJ2-1; d_call: TRBD2; cdr3_nt: TGTGCCAGCAGCGAAAGCGGGGGGGACCACAATGAGCAGTTCTTC; cdr3_aa: CASSESGGDHNEQFF
clone_size: NA; v_call: TRBV10-3; j_call: TRBJ2-1; d_call: NA; cdr3_nt: TGTGCCATCAGTCATCTGGGGGGAACCAGGGGGGAATACAATGAGCAGTTCTTC; cdr3_aa: CAISHLGGTRGEYNEQFF
clone_size: NA; v_call: TRBV7-7; j_call: TRBJ2-2; d_call: TRBD2; cdr3_nt: TGTGCCAGCAGCCTCCACCCGGGACTAGCCGATTTAAACACCGGGGAGCTGTTTTTT; cdr3_aa: CASSLHPGLADLNTGELFF
clone_size: once; v_call: TRBV6-1; j_call: TRBJ1-2; d_call: TRBD1; cdr3_nt: TGTGCCAGCAGTGACACAGGGGAATATGGCTACACCTTC; cdr3_aa: CASSDTGEYGYTF
clone_size: once; v_call: TRBV4-1; j_call: TRBJ2-7; d_call: NA; cdr3_nt: TGCGCCAGCAGCCAAGTCAGCTTTGGGGCCTACGAGCAGTACTTC; cdr3_aa: CASSQVSFGAYEQYF
clone_size: NA; v_call: TRBV7-7; j_call: TRBJ2-7; d_call: NA; cdr3_nt: TGTGCCAGCAGCTTAGACAGGGATGGCGAGCAGTACTTC; cdr3_aa: CASSLDRDGEQYF